One and the same sample provided the 14 T cell receptor beta chains below, sequenced in a study of shared clonotypes between healthy human individuals. Method: immunoSEQ multiplex PCR; TCRdb's copy keeps in-frame clones and lacks some. The sample includes 450,000 to 500,000 clones, about 78% of them seen just once. Sequenced input: PBMCs. Receptor source: a woman aged 40-49 years in good health. Some clones in this sample may be carry-over from other donors' samples.

The chain couples TRBV5-1 to TRBJ2-5; D may correspond to TRBD1 or TRBD2 (6 bases each). CDR1 SGHRS and CDR2 YFSETQ come from the germline V gene. The germline V and J ends were trimmed by 0 bases and 5 bases, with 11 bases remaining between them. The CDR3 sequence is 14 residues long. Here the CDR3 reads CASSLEGGSETQYF. In nucleotides, the CDR3 is TGCGCCAGCAGCTTGGAGGGGGGCTCGGAGACCCAGTACTTC.

In nucleotides, the CDR3 is TGTGCCAGCAGCACGCCGGCGGGAGGGCCAGATACGCAGTATTTT. It is translated as CASSTPAGGPDTQYF. V and J are TRBV6-5 and TRBJ2-3; 9 bases fit TRBD2. This CDR3 is built from 15 residues. The germline V gene has CDR1 MNHEY and CDR2 SVGAGI. Trimming cost V 6 bases and J 4 bases; bases outside gene matches: 8.

The chain couples TRBV10-2 to TRBJ2-1; tentative D call: TRBD1 (6 bases). With 3 bases removed from V and 7 bases from J, the gap between germline ends came to 13 bases. Germline CDR1 reads WSHSY; CDR2 reads SAAADI. The CDR3 is 14 amino acids. The CDR3 reads CASSDTQGLNEQFF. CDR3 nucleotide sequence: TGCGCCAGCAGTGATACACAGGGTTTGAATGAGCAGTTCTTC.

V usage is TRBV7-9 and J usage is TRBJ2-4; 8 bases map to TRBD1. Trimming took 5 bases from V and 0 from J; bases not matched to a gene: 6. The CDR3 spans 16 residues. CDR1 SEHNR and CDR2 FQNEAQ come from the germline V gene (reference sequence). CDR3 DNA sequence: TGTGCCAGCAGCCTAGGACAGGGCCGAGCCAAAAACATTCAGTACTTC. Its translation: CASSLGQGRAKNIQYF.

The rearrangement links TRBV4-1 to TRBJ2-7; 7 bases are shared with TRBD1. The germline gives CDR1 MGHRA, CDR2 YSYEKL. CDR3 length: 15 residues. Trimming cost V 0 bases and J 0 bases; bases outside gene matches: 2. CDR3 coding DNA: TGCGCCAGCAGCCAAGATAGGACAGGCTCCTACGAGCAGTACTTC. This codes for CASSQDRTGSYEQYF.

This clone occurred once. For the CDR3, the DNA is TGCGCCAGCAGCTTGGGTCAGGGGGCCATAGCTTTCTTT. Its translation: CASSLGQGAIAFF. The chain has TRBV5-1 and TRBJ1-1; 8 bases fit TRBD1. Germline V gene lookup returns CDR1 SGHRS and CDR2 YFSETQ. The CDR3 loop spans 13 amino acids. Trimming took 0 bases from V and 10 from J; bases not matched to a gene: 5.

A few counts support this clone. The rearrangement joins TRBV27 to TRBJ2-5; 7 bases agree with TRBD1. This CDR3 region has 16 residues. Losses at the gene ends were 6 bases for V and 2 bases for J; bases not matched to a gene: 12. Looked up from germline, CDR1 is MNHEY and CDR2 is SMNVEV (reference sequence). The CDR3 DNA is TGTGCCAGCAGCCCCTCCTGGGACAGACCTCAAGAGACCCAGTACTTC. It yields the protein CASSPSWDRPQETQYF.

The chain carries TRBV5-4 and TRBJ2-3; TRBD2 aligns across 9 bases. V dropped 4 bases and J dropped 4; count of bases not matched to a gene: 10. Per germline, CDR1 SGHNT and CDR2 YYREEE (reference sequence). CDR3 length: 16 residues. In nucleotides, the CDR3 is TGTGCCAGCAGCCCCAATGTGGCGGGAGGGGCAGATACGCAGTATTTT. Translated, it gives CASSPNVAGGADTQYF.

The J gene is TRBJ1-1, the V gene TRBV5-1; 10 positions agree with TRBD1. V gave up 2 bases and J gave up 3 bases; unmatched junction bases: 4. This CDR3 comprises 15 residues. Germline-derived CDR1 and CDR2 are SGHRS and YFSETQ. CDR3 residues: CASSLTGTGDTEAFF. The CDR3 nucleotides read TGCGCCAGCAGCTTAACCGGGACAGGGGACACTGAAGCTTTCTTT.

In its sample, this clone was seen a few times. The V and J genes are TRBV6-5 and TRBJ2-2; D is unclear. The CDR3 sequence is 14 residues long. Deletions cut 2 bases from V and 1 base from J, with 5 bases between. Germline values: CDR1 MNHEY, CDR2 SVGAGI. CDR3 coding DNA: TGTGCCAGCAGTTACAGGCGGAACACCGGGGAGCTGTTTTTT. Protein: CASSYRRNTGELFF.

The V and J genes are TRBV7-9 and TRBJ2-2; 9 bases agree with TRBD2. This CDR3 has 17 amino acids. V shed 7 bases and J 9 bases; nucleotides not matched to a gene: 18. Per germline, CDR1 SEHNR and CDR2 FQNEAQ (reference sequence). The CDR3 DNA follows: TGTGCCAGCAACAGATTCGCCGGGACTAGCATGTTCCGGGAGCTGTTTTTT. Its translation is CASNRFAGTSMFRELFF.

CDR3 sequence reads: CSVERDPGETQYF. CDR3 DNA sequence: TGCAGCGTTGAAAGGGATCCGGGAGAGACCCAGTACTTC. The chain links TRBV29-1 to TRBJ2-5; D ambiguous. Germline CDR1 and CDR2: SQVTM and ANQGSEA. CDR3 size: 13 residues. V lost 2 bases, J lost 4 bases, and 11 bases lay in between.

This clone was counted between two and nine times. This rearrangement joins TRBV5-1 to TRBJ1-2, with TRBD1 matching over 8 bases. Unmatched junction bases numbered 1, after V lost 3 bases and J lost 0 bases. The CDR3 has 14 residues. Germline lookup yields CDR1 SGHRS and CDR2 YFSETQ. The CDR3 nucleotides read TGCGCCAGCAGCTCGACAGGGGCTAACTATGGCTACACCTTC. Translating it yields CASSSTGANYGYTF.

The gene calls are TRBV5-4 and TRBJ1-5; D not resolved. Germline CDR1 reads SGHNT; CDR2 reads YYREEE (reference sequence). The ends were cut back, 6 bases at V and 6 bases at J, with 10 bases in the middle. The CDR3 is 12 amino acids. CDR3 sequence: CASKVRAQPQHF. The CDR3 region has the DNA TGTGCCAGCAAGGTCCGGGCTCAGCCCCAGCATTTT.